This record looks at one T cell receptor beta chain sequence and its context. The data stem from a study of T-cell reconstitution after alpha-beta-depleted transplantation in children. A TCRbeta library incorporating unique molecular identifiers was prepared. TCRdb processed the PCR reads anew with MiXCR; each CDR3 protein has one entry. This table has roughly 400,000 distinct CDR3 sequences, about 40% appearing once. The CDR3 has 16 residues. Germline CDR1 is MGHDK and CDR2 is SYGVNS. Trimming cost V 3 bases and J 2 bases, with 11 bases left between them. The chain links TRBV25-1 to TRBJ2-6, with a possible D match to TRBD1 (6 bases). The material sequenced was PBMCs, taken before TCRalphabeta/CD19-depleted stem cell transplant. The clonotype was recovered from a girl aged 2-10 years with aplastic anemia, due to receive a stem cell transplant. The CDR3 loop reads CASSDFPGAGANVLTF. The DNA for the CDR3 is TGTGCCAGCAGTGATTTCCCAGGGGCTGGGGCCAACGTCCTGACTTTC.